The 17 T cell receptor beta chains below come from one sample, sequenced in a study of blood T cell repertoires in COVID-19. Profiled with immunoSEQ multiplex PCR; TCRdb holds only in-frame clones, not every one. Counted here are more than 70,000 clones, about nine tenths occurring once; the ten biggest clones make up about 9.1%. Input material: peripheral blood. The receptors were gathered from a man over 45 with acute or convalescent COVID-19.

The V call is TRBV28, the J call TRBJ2-2, with 9 bases identical to TRBD2. The germline gives CDR1 MDHEN, CDR2 SYDVKM. The CDR3 covers 15 residues. Germline trimming cut 4 bases from V and 4 bases from J; bases unmatched to any gene: 4. CDR3 residues: CASSSLAGFTGELFF. CDR3 DNA: TGTGCCAGCAGTTCGCTAGCGGGGTTCACCGGGGAGCTGTTTTTT.

V and J are TRBV5-5 and TRBJ1-5; no definite D call. CDR3 length equals 13 residues. V gave up 4 bases and J gave up 0 bases, with 5 bases separating them. Germline lookup yields CDR1 SGHKS and CDR2 YYEKEE (reference sequence). DNA of the CDR3: TGTGCCAGCAGCCCTAATAGCAATCAGCCCCAGCATTTT. Translated: CASSPNSNQPQHF.

The chain uses TRBV3-1 (or the pseudogene TRBV3-2) and TRBJ2-1; 8 bases are shared with TRBD2. V lost 0 bases to trimming and J lost 8 bases; unmatched junction nucleotides: 9. This CDR3 spans 16 amino acids. Germline CDR1 and CDR2: LGHDT and YNNKEL (reference sequence). Here the CDR3 reads CASSQDILAVLHEQFF. The DNA for the CDR3 is TGTGCCAGCAGCCAAGATATACTAGCGGTTCTCCATGAGCAGTTCTTC.

The V and J genes are TRBV19 and TRBJ1-5; D might be TRBD1 (5 bases). This CDR3 is 16 amino acids long. V dropped 4 bases and J dropped 2 bases, with 15 bases sitting between them. Germline CDR1 and CDR2: LNHDA and SQIVND (reference sequence). The CDR3 region is CASSRFQGRGNQPQHF. The CDR3 DNA sequence: TGTGCCAGTAGTAGATTTCAGGGCCGTGGCAATCAGCCCCAGCATTTT.

This clone was observed once. The V call is TRBV5-1, the J call TRBJ2-3; 10 bases line up with TRBD2. In germline, CDR1 is SGHRS, CDR2 YFSETQ. The CDR3 spans 16 residues. J was trimmed by 0 bases and V by 4 bases; bases with no gene match: 5. CDR3 coding DNA: TGCGCCAGCAGCACGGGACTAGCGTTGAGCACAGATACGCAGTATTTT. Translated, it gives CASSTGLALSTDTQYF.

V usage is TRBV7-3 and J usage is TRBJ2-3; 11 bases align to TRBD2. J was trimmed by 3 bases and V by 3 bases; bases with no gene match: 2. CDR3 length: 15 amino acids. In germline, CDR1 is SGHTA, CDR2 FQGTGA. CDR3 in DNA: TGTGCCAGCAGCTTGACTAGCGGGGAAACAGATACGCAGTATTTT. Translating it yields CASSLTSGETDTQYF.

This chain uses TRBV6-6 with TRBJ1-1, with 8 positions matching TRBD1. CDR3 length: 14 residues. V gave up 6 bases and J gave up 0 bases; unmatched junction bases: 3. CDR1 is MNHNY, CDR2 SVGAGI, per germline (reference sequence). CDR3 nucleotides: TGTGCCAGCAGGCAGGGGGCCATGAACACTGAAGCTTTCTTT. Protein: CASRQGAMNTEAFF.

The V and J genes are TRBV29-1 and TRBJ1-6; a possible D gene is TRBD1 (6 bases). Per the germline V gene, CDR1 is SQVTM and CDR2 is ANQGSEA. The CDR3 is made up of 11 amino acids. V was trimmed by 7 bases and J by 11 bases, leaving 12 bases between them. The DNA for the CDR3 is TGCAGCGCTCACAGGGCGACACCCCTCCACTTT. Translating gives CSAHRATPLHF. The entire variable domain, with the rest obtained from reference TRBV29-1 and TRBJ1-6, is as follows: SAVISQKPSRDICQRGTSLTIQCQVDSQVTMMFWYRQQPGQSLTLIATANQGSEATYESGFVIDKFPISRPNLTFSTLTVSNMSPEDSSIYLCSAHRATPLHFGNGTRLTVT.

The rearrangement joins TRBV16 to TRBJ1-5; the D gene is possibly TRBD1 (6 bases). V was clipped by 3 bases and J by 7 bases, with 16 bases between them. Per the germline V gene, CDR1 is KGHSY and CDR2 is FQNENV. The CDR3 sequence is 15 residues long. CDR3 nucleotides: TGTGCCAGCAGCCAGAAACAGGGTCCCAACCAGCCCCAGCATTTT. Translation: CASSQKQGPNQPQHF.

The sample holds one count of this clone. The chain couples TRBV7-6 to TRBJ2-3; TRBD2 aligns across 15 bases. The length of the CDR3 is 20 residues. CDR1 and CDR2 from the germline V gene are SGHVS and FNYEAQ. V was pared by 5 bases and J by 0 bases, with 12 bases of the junction left unmatched. CDR3 bases: TGTGCCAGCAGCCTCGGGCCCGGACTAGCGGGGGGGACTAGCACAGATACGCAGTATTTT. Translation: CASSLGPGLAGGTSTDTQYF. Combining the CDR3 with reference TRBV7-6 and TRBJ2-3 gives the whole variable domain GAGVSQSPRYKVTKRGQDVALRCDPISGHVSLYWYRQALGQGPEFLTYFNYEAQQDKSGLPNDRFSAERPEGSISTLTIQRTEQRDSAMYRCASSLGPGLAGGTSTDTQYFGPGTRLTVL.

This chain links TRBV7-9 with TRBJ1-1; 9 nucleotides agree with TRBD1. The length of the CDR3 is 13 residues. Trimming at V came to 6 bases and at J to 6 bases, leaving 5 bases not matched to a gene. From germline, CDR1 is SEHNR and CDR2 FQNEAQ (reference sequence). CDR3 amino acids: CASSRTGVSEAFF. The CDR3 coding sequence is TGTGCCAGCAGTAGGACAGGGGTTTCTGAAGCTTTCTTT.

This chain connects TRBV5-4 to TRBJ2-1, with a weak D call TRBD1 (6 bases). The CDR3 runs 14 residues. CDR1 and CDR2 from the germline V gene are SGHNT and YYREEE (reference sequence). The V end lost 0 bases, the J end lost 7 bases, and 11 bases lay between the germline ends. The DNA of the CDR3 is TGTGCCAGCAGCTTGGTGGGGGCAGGAAATGAGCAGTTCTTC. Protein sequence: CASSLVGAGNEQFF.

The chain links TRBV15 to TRBJ1-4, with D possibly being TRBD1 (5 bases). The CDR3 contains 16 residues. V shed 0 bases and J shed 8 bases, with 16 bases lying between them. Germline V gene sequence: CDR1 LNHNV, CDR2 YYDKDF (reference sequence). CDR3 in DNA: TGTGCCACCAGCAGAGATAGGCTCGGGGGTGGAGAAAAACTGTTTTTT. Translated: CATSRDRLGGGEKLFF.

The gene calls are TRBV18 and TRBJ1-5, with 10 bases identical to TRBD1. The CDR3 covers 16 residues. V was clipped by 3 bases and J by 5 bases; unmatched bases: 7. Germline V gene lookup returns CDR1 KGHSH and CDR2 LQKENI. The CDR3 is CASSPIGTGADQPQHF. In nucleotides, the CDR3 is TGTGCCAGCTCACCGATCGGGACAGGGGCTGATCAGCCCCAGCATTTT.

The V gene is TRBV19, the J gene TRBJ1-2; D remains unclear. Germline assignment: CDR1 LNHDA and CDR2 SQIVND (reference sequence). This CDR3 has 13 residues. V lost 6 bases, J lost 0 bases, and 8 bases lay in between. The DNA for the CDR3 is TGTGCCAGTAGGGGCGTTCCTAACTATGGCTACACCTTC. This encodes CASRGVPNYGYTF.

This chain joins TRBV6-1 and TRBJ1-1; D gene ambiguous. CDR3 length equals 13 residues. The V end was cut by 2 bases, the J end by 10 bases, with 14 bases between. Germline loops: CDR1 MNHNS, CDR2 SASEGT. The CDR3 loop is CASSEKVPRAAFF. Written as DNA, the CDR3 is TGTGCCAGCAGTGAAAAGGTCCCTAGAGCAGCTTTCTTT.

The chain couples TRBV30 to TRBJ1-3; 7 nucleotides agree with TRBD1. CDR3 size: 13 residues. Trimming at V came to 5 bases and at J to 4 bases, leaving 5 bases not matched to a gene. Germline V gene lookup returns CDR1 GTSNPN and CDR2 SVGIG (reference sequence). CDR3 protein: CAWGLQGGNTIYF. CDR3 sequence (DNA): TGTGCCTGGGGCCTACAGGGGGGAAACACCATATATTTT.